The rows below give T cell receptor beta chains drawn from one sample of a study of PD-L1 blockade in urothelial cancer. Clones were sequenced by immunoSEQ multiplex PCR, and TCRdb holds only the in-frame ones, with some missing. This table has 35,000 to 40,000 clones, 82% appearing once. Sequencing used PBMCs, obtained around atezolizumab (anti-PD-L1) treatment. The receptors were sampled from a man in his 60s with urothelial cancer. CDR3s include the opening cysteine and the closing phenylalanine or tryptophan. Expanded clones are given a class, and other clones once, few, many or no size at all.

v_gene	abundance	len	CDR3aa
TRBV5-6	NA	15	CASSPGGGMPDTQYF
TRBV4-2	NA	15	CASSQGQGEADTQYF
TRBV4-1	NA	17	CASSQDLARGWAGELFF
TRBV30	NA	13	CAWDGTGVYEQYF
TRBV5-1	NA	14	CASSSDSFTGELFF
TRBV28	NA	16	CASSFSGTGGSYGYTF
TRBV5-8	NA	17	CASSFGDRTYYNSPLHF
TRBV7-2	NA	16	CASSLTRTEAKNIQYF
TRBV7-9	NA	16	CASSLESTDWWEKLFF
TRBV6-1	NA	17	CASSERATGGQDQPQHF
TRBV6-5	once	15	CASSQSLTGGRGYTF
TRBV9	NA	16	CASTHNSGGASDTQYF
TRBV11-1	NA	14	CASSSGVSYNEQFF
TRBV5-1	NA	15	CASSGIQGIGTEAFF
TRBV28	NA	14	CASRIGGGDIEQYF
TRBV5-1	NA	17	CASSLITGTALTGELFF
TRBV7-9	NA	15	CASSYYREGNTEAFF
TRBV5-1	NA	13	CASSPDSQSTQYF
TRBV5-5	NA	15	CASSIVRGRQYEQYF
TRBV9	NA	14	CASSARTSVDTQYF
TRBV28	NA	15	CASSSRTGLLYGYTF
TRBV19	few	13	CASSPGQGYGYTF
TRBV11-3	NA	18	CASSPAAERTSEENEQYF
TRBV30	NA	17	CAWSVGVSGGDTDTQYF
TRBV5-1	NA	15	CASSLVSHSGQPQHF
TRBV7-8	NA	20	CASTTLGGQKTSGVVGEQFF
TRBV9	NA	15	CASTTSPDRDTEAFF
TRBV27	NA	16	CASSPLPSGRANVLTF
TRBV2	few	15	CASSVPGQGTDTQYF
TRBV18	NA	15	CASSLGQGLNTEAFF
TRBV2	once	16	CASSAQKDRGLSPLHF
TRBV6-6	medium-sized	14	CASSYTVNTGELFF
TRBV10-3	few	15	CAINLGQASGNTIYF
TRBV5-1	NA	15	CASSLLQGKENGYTF
TRBV2	NA	14	CASVRGGINYGYTF
TRBV28	NA	15	CASSLEQGWREKLFF
TRBV9	NA	13	CASSPQGQLRRFF
TRBV30	NA	14	CAWSRGGTGNTIYF
TRBV6-6	NA	13	CASTGRGNQPQHF
TRBV2	NA	15	CASRVTGANTGELFF
TRBV6-8	NA	13	CVCRQGAAYEQYF
TRBV13	NA	14	CASSSPRVSYEQYF
TRBV11-2	NA	14	CASSLDPGSYEQYF
TRBV4-1	NA	15	CASSQDWGGYYEQYF
TRBV5-1	NA	14	CASSLGLLNEKLFF
TRBV28	NA	12	CAAEDSQNIQYF
TRBV9	few	16	CASSVAGGPLGNEQFF
TRBV7-9	NA	17	CASTGSLLAGVTDTQYF
TRBV28	NA	12	CASSSTNSPLHF
TRBV5-1	NA	13	CASSLGFEDGYTF
TRBV6-4	NA	15	CASSDPDRGGQPQHF
TRBV6-1	NA	12	CATDRGVYGYTF
TRBV19	NA	14	CASSIVAGNSPLHF
TRBV5-4	NA	13	CASSVGTVDEQYF
TRBV13	NA	14	CASSRDSSSYEQYF